The 29 T cell receptor beta chains presented below share a single source sample, sequenced in a study of a mutant IDH1 vaccine in newly diagnosed glioma. Time point of the sample: week 35, safety follow-up. All doses held 300 ug of mutant IDH1 20-mer peptide, with topical imiquimod. No antigen has been assigned to these receptors. Sequencing used immunoSEQ multiplex PCR; TCRdb keeps in-frame clones, though not all of them. The sample contains tens of thousands of clones, around 87% of which appear only once. Specimen: PBMCs, collected from a glioma patient whose treatment included an IDH1 peptide vaccine. The receptors shown here come from a man younger than 40 with glioma.

The rearrangement links TRBV7-9 to TRBJ2-3; 7 bases map to TRBD1. Germline values: CDR1 SEHNR, CDR2 FQNEAQ (reference sequence). The V and J ends lost 6 bases and 4 bases, in that order; junction bases with no gene match: 10. This CDR3 spans 15 amino acids. CDR3 region: CASRGRGPSADTQYF. The CDR3 region has the DNA TGTGCCAGCAGGGGAAGGGGGCCTTCTGCAGATACGCAGTATTTT.

This sequence joins TRBV27 and TRBJ1-2, with D unclear. Trimming shortened V by 5 bases and J by 1 base, and 11 bases separated the two germline ends. This CDR3 contains 14 residues. Germline CDR1 is MNHEY and CDR2 is SMNVEV (reference sequence). CDR3 DNA sequence: TGTGCCAGCAGTAAATCCTCAATTAACTATGGCTACACCTTC. This sequence encodes CASSKSSINYGYTF.

The rearrangement links TRBV5-1 to TRBJ2-7; 14 bases align to TRBD2. Losses at the gene ends were 4 bases for V and 7 bases for J; bases not matched to a gene: 4. There are 14 residues in the CDR3. The germline gives CDR1 SGHRS, CDR2 YFSETQ. The CDR3 protein is CASSPGTSGGEQYF. The CDR3 DNA sequence: TGCGCCAGCAGCCCGGGGACTAGCGGGGGTGAGCAGTACTTC.

The genes are TRBV5-1 and TRBJ2-7, with D perhaps matching TRBD1 (6 bases). Per the germline V gene, CDR1 is SGHRS and CDR2 is YFSETQ. Trimming shortened V by 4 bases and J by 1 base, and 9 bases separated the two germline ends. CDR3 length: 13 amino acids. The CDR3 region is CASSRDNSYEQYF. The CDR3 nucleotides are TGCGCCAGCAGCAGGGACAATTCCTACGAGCAGTACTTC. The full variable domain, its missing parts supplied by reference TRBV5-1 and TRBJ2-7, is KAGVTQTPRYLIKTRGQQVTLSCSPISGHRSVSWYQQTPGQGLQFLFEYFSETQRNKGNFPGRFSGRQFSNSRSEMNVSTLELGDSALYLCASSRDNSYEQYFGPGTRLTVT.

The CDR3 sequence is CASSATGGLSFWATNEKLFF. CDR3 coding DNA: TGTGCCAGTAGTGCCACAGGGGGGCTATCGTTTTGGGCCACTAATGAAAAACTGTTTTTT. The V gene is TRBV19, the J gene TRBJ1-4, with 8 bases that match TRBD1. CDR3 length: 20 amino acids. V gave up 5 bases and J gave up 2 bases; unmatched junction bases: 19. The germline CDR1 and CDR2 sequences are LNHDA and SQIVND (reference sequence).

The rearrangement links TRBV6-6 to TRBJ2-2, with TRBD1 as a possible D gene (6 bases). The CDR3 is 13 amino acids. The germline V gene encodes CDR1 MNHNY and CDR2 SVGAGI (reference sequence). V lost 8 bases, J lost 3 bases, and 10 bases lay in between. CDR3 DNA sequence: TGTGCCAGCCGGGACACTTACACCGGGGAGCTGTTTTTT. It specifies CASRDTYTGELFF.

The J gene is TRBJ2-3, the V gene TRBV28, with D perhaps being TRBD1 or TRBD2 (6 bases each). With 3 bases removed from V and 2 bases from J, the gap between germline ends came to 12 bases. The CDR3 sequence is 15 residues long. Germline loops: CDR1 MDHEN, CDR2 SYDVKM. The CDR3 reads CASSFRGGLTDTQYF. The DNA for the CDR3 is TGTGCCAGCAGTTTCCGAGGGGGACTCACAGATACGCAGTATTTT.

This clone was seen just once. The chain carries TRBV28 and TRBJ2-7, with 11 positions matching TRBD2. There are 14 residues in the CDR3. The V segment lost 7 bases and the J segment 4 bases; nucleotides outside the gene matches: 6. Germline V gene lookup returns CDR1 MDHEN and CDR2 SYDVKM. The CDR3 sequence: CASMPGLAVYEQYF. The CDR3 DNA is TGTGCCAGCATGCCGGGACTAGCGGTGTACGAGCAGTACTTC.

In regard to this clone: A junction end diverges from the germline sequence, so it may reflect a read error. The chain couples TRBV7-3 to TRBJ1-1; D possibly corresponds to TRBD1 (5 bases). The CDR3 covers 14 residues. The germline gives CDR1 SGHTA, CDR2 FQGTGA. The DNA for the CDR3 is TGCGCCAGCAGCCCAAGGGGAGATCTTACTGAAGCTTTCTTT. It translates to CASSPRGDLTEAFF.

This chain uses TRBV6-6 with TRBJ1-4; D ambiguous. Germline-derived CDR1 and CDR2 are MNHNY and SVGAGI (reference sequence). The CDR3 is 13 residues long. Deletions cut 5 bases from V and 3 bases from J, with 7 bases between. The CDR3 DNA is TGTGCCAGCAGTCCTACCTCTAATGAAAAACTGTTTTTT. Its translation is CASSPTSNEKLFF.

V gene TRBV6-4 combines with J gene TRBJ2-7; TRBD1 might be the D (6 bases). The length of the CDR3 is 17 residues. CDR1 and CDR2 (germline): MRHNA, SNTAGT. V lost 2 bases to trimming and J lost 2 bases, with 19 bases between them. The CDR3 loop is CASSDRGDRTVAYEQYF. The CDR3 coding sequence is TGTGCCAGCAGTGACAGAGGGGATAGGACAGTAGCCTACGAGCAGTACTTC.

The V and J genes are TRBV5-4 and TRBJ1-4; 9 bases match TRBD1. The V and J ends lost 3 bases and 8 bases, in that order; junction bases with no gene match: 2. This CDR3 has 13 residues. Germline lookup yields CDR1 SGHNT and CDR2 YYREEE (reference sequence). The CDR3 bases are TGTGCCAGCAGCTGGGACAGGGAAGAAAAACTGTTTTTT. This gives the protein CASSWDREEKLFF.

This rearrangement joins TRBV7-9 to TRBJ2-3, with D perhaps TRBD2 (6 bases). The germline V gene encodes CDR1 SEHNR and CDR2 FQNEAQ (reference sequence). The CDR3 consists of 15 residues. V lost 1 base, J lost 5 bases, and 13 bases lay in between. The CDR3 loop is CASSLEPGVVDTQYF. DNA for the CDR3: TGTGCCAGCAGCTTAGAACCGGGAGTAGTAGATACGCAGTATTTT.

The genes are TRBV7-3 and TRBJ2-7; D gene ambiguous. The germline CDR1 and CDR2 sequences are SGHTA and FQGTGA. V was trimmed by 2 bases and J by 2 bases, leaving 13 bases between them. This CDR3 region has 15 residues. The CDR3 is CASSLGPGQPYEQYF. The DNA for the CDR3 is TGTGCCAGCAGCTTAGGCCCAGGCCAACCCTACGAGCAGTACTTC.

The CDR3 region is CASSLKGRRATEAFF. The CDR3, as DNA: TGTGCCAGCAGTTTAAAGGGACGCCGGGCCACTGAAGCTTTCTTT. This chain connects TRBV28 to TRBJ1-1, with a weak D call TRBD1 (5 bases). The ends were cut back, 2 bases at V and 4 bases at J, with 14 bases in the middle. The germline V gene encodes CDR1 MDHEN and CDR2 SYDVKM. The length of the CDR3 is 15 residues.

The V gene is TRBV5-6, the J gene TRBJ1-1; tentative D call: TRBD1 (5 bases). The CDR3 length is 13 residues. Deletions cut 2 bases from V and 4 bases from J, with 9 bases between. Germline-derived CDR1 and CDR2 are SGHDT and YYEEEE. The CDR3 sequence is CASSFGAGTEAFF. The CDR3 DNA sequence: TGTGCCAGCAGCTTCGGGGCAGGCACTGAAGCTTTCTTT. Full variable domain (rest looked up from reference TRBV5-6 and TRBJ1-1): DAGVTQSPTHLIKTRGQQVTLRCSPKSGHDTVSWYQQALGQGPQFIFQYYEEEERQRGNFPDRFSGHQFPNYSSELNVNALLLGDSALYLCASSFGAGTEAFFGQGTRLTVV.

This clone was observed a handful of times. The V and J genes are TRBV5-6 and TRBJ1-1; D not resolved. V was trimmed by 0 bases and J by 11 bases, leaving 11 bases between them. The germline V gene has CDR1 SGHDT and CDR2 YYEEEE. The CDR3 is 12 residues long. The CDR3 here is CASSLDGWAAFF. DNA of the CDR3: TGTGCCAGCAGCTTGGATGGGTGGGCTGCTTTCTTT.

CDR3 residues: CASSPRDASYEQYF. CDR3 DNA sequence: TGTGCCAGCAGCCCGCGGGACGCCTCCTACGAGCAGTACTTC. The rearrangement joins TRBV7-9 to TRBJ2-7; possible D gene TRBD2, 6 bases. CDR3 size: 14 residues. The V gene's germline CDR1 is SEHNR and CDR2 FQNEAQ (reference sequence). Between the trimmed V and J ends, which lost 5 bases and 0 bases, there was a span of 11 bases.

This clone was recorded once. The V call is TRBV7-7, the J call TRBJ2-3; 8 bases are a match to TRBD1. This CDR3 is built from 14 residues. V shed 5 bases and J 3 bases; nucleotides not matched to a gene: 4. CDR1 and CDR2 (germline): SSHAT, FNYEAQ (reference sequence). The CDR3 spells CASSRQGTTDTQYF. The CDR3 nucleotides are TGTGCCAGCAGCCGACAGGGGACAACAGATACGCAGTATTTT.

The chain carries TRBV7-2 and TRBJ2-4; D is perhaps TRBD1 (5 bases). The V gene lost 1 base and the J gene lost 0 bases, with 10 bases spanning the gap. CDR1 and CDR2 (germline): SGHTA, FQGNSA. The CDR3 is made up of 16 amino acids. The CDR3 reads CASSLGGLIAKNIQYF. CDR3 coding DNA: TGTGCCAGCAGCTTAGGGGGCCTCATAGCCAAAAACATTCAGTACTTC.

J is TRBJ1-1 and V is TRBV27; no clear D gene. Germline CDR1 MNHEY, CDR2 SMNVEV (reference sequence). V was pared by 2 bases and J by 3 bases, with 7 bases between. The CDR3 runs to 13 residues. The CDR3 reads CASSLIADTEAFF. The CDR3 DNA is TGTGCCAGCAGTTTAATCGCGGACACTGAAGCTTTCTTT.

As DNA, the CDR3 is TGTGCCATCAGTGAGTCGGTTCGGCAGGGCGGGGCCTACGAGCAGTACTTC. Amino acids: CAISESVRQGGAYEQYF. This chain uses TRBV10-3 with TRBJ2-7, with D possibly matching TRBD2 (6 bases). Trimming removed 0 bases from V and 2 bases from J, with 17 bases in between. CDR3 length: 17 residues. From germline, CDR1 is ENHRY and CDR2 SYGVKD.

The V gene is TRBV4-3, the J gene TRBJ1-4; D is unresolved. Trimming shortened V by 4 bases and J by 8 bases, and 20 bases separated the two germline ends. This CDR3 is built from 16 residues. Germline CDR1 LGHNA, CDR2 YSLEER. The CDR3 is CASSPILDPSGEKLFF. As DNA, the CDR3 is TGCGCCAGCAGCCCCATATTGGACCCCTCTGGGGAAAAACTGTTTTTT.

This rearrangement joins TRBV2 to TRBJ2-5; D may correspond to TRBD1 or TRBD2 (8 bases each). V was trimmed by 5 bases and J by 5 bases, leaving 18 bases between them. The V gene's germline CDR1 is SNHLY and CDR2 FYNNEI. CDR3 length: 15 amino acids. Written as DNA, the CDR3 is TGTGCCAGCAGTCAAGGACAGGGCGGGGGGGAGACCCAGTACTTC. Amino acid sequence: CASSQGQGGGETQYF.

This chain links TRBV30 with TRBJ2-2, with D maybe TRBD1 (6 bases). V lost 1 base to trimming and J lost 6 bases, with 15 bases between them. This CDR3 has 15 amino acids. The V gene's germline CDR1 is GTSNPN and CDR2 SVGIG (reference sequence). The CDR3 region has the DNA TGTGCCTGGAGTGGAATAGGGGGAGTATCCGGGGAGCTGTTTTTT. Amino acid sequence: CAWSGIGGVSGELFF.

The chain uses TRBV14 and TRBJ2-3, with D unresolved. The CDR3 totals 14 residues. Between the trimmed V and J ends, which lost 2 bases and 0 bases, there was a span of 6 bases. Germline CDR1 is SGHDN and CDR2 is FVKESK. CDR3: CASSQMTSTDTQYF. As DNA, the CDR3 is TGTGCCAGCAGCCAAATGACCAGCACAGATACGCAGTATTTT.

The rearrangement uses TRBV5-1 and TRBJ2-2; TRBD1 agrees at 7 bases. The germline gives CDR1 SGHRS, CDR2 YFSETQ. V trimming: 1 base; J trimming: 0 bases; junction bases outside the gene matches: 9. The CDR3 sequence is 18 residues long. The CDR3 sequence is CASSLRTGTAANTGELFF. The CDR3 nucleotides are TGCGCCAGCAGCTTGCGGACTGGGACAGCCGCGAACACCGGGGAGCTGTTTTTT.

The genes are TRBV11-3 and TRBJ1-1; 7 positions agree with TRBD1. The CDR3 runs to 12 residues. Germline CDR1 and CDR2: SGHNT and YENEEA. V gave up 5 bases and J gave up 6 bases; unmatched junction bases: 3. Written as DNA, the CDR3 is TGTGCCAGCAGCGCAGGGACAGCTGAAGCTTTCTTT. Protein: CASSAGTAEAFF.

The gene calls are TRBV4-2 and TRBJ1-5; D ambiguous. The length of the CDR3 is 17 residues. Germline V gene lookup returns CDR1 LGHNA and CDR2 YNFKEQ. V lost 0 bases, J lost 0 bases, and 12 bases lay in between. For the CDR3, the DNA is TGTGCCAGCAGCCAAGATTCCCAGGCGGTTAGCAATCAGCCCCAGCATTTT. Translating gives CASSQDSQAVSNQPQHF.